Following are 18 T cell receptor beta chains from one sample sequenced in a study of T cell responses to AZD1222 COVID-19 vaccine. Method: immunoSEQ multiplex PCR; TCRdb's copy keeps in-frame clones and lacks some. The sample includes tens of thousands of clones, around 83% of them seen just once. The material was peripheral blood, obtained on day 0 of AZD1222 vaccination. Receptor source: an adult in good health.

This clone is labeled as medium-sized (0.01 to 0.1%). The chain is built from TRBV6-5 and TRBJ2-3; TRBD2 is a possible D gene (5 bases). V was pared by 0 bases and J by 6 bases, with 10 bases between. Germline-derived CDR1 and CDR2 are MNHEY and SVGAGI. This CDR3 is 14 amino acids long. The CDR3 region has the DNA TGTGCCAGCAGTTACTCGCGGGCGGCGGATACGCAGTATTTT. Its protein is CASSYSRAADTQYF.

The chain links TRBV28 to TRBJ2-7; maybe TRBD1 (6 bases). The CDR3 runs 15 residues. Trimming pared 5 bases from V and 2 bases from J, leaving 16 bases between. CDR1 MDHEN and CDR2 SYDVKM come from the germline V gene. As DNA, the CDR3 is TGTGCCAGCAGTCTAACGTCGGCAGGGGCCTACGAGCAGTACTTC. This sequence encodes CASSLTSAGAYEQYF. The full variable domain, completed using reference TRBV28 and TRBJ2-7, is DVKVTQSSRYLVKRTGEKVFLECVQDMDHENMFWYRQDPGLGLRLIYFSYDVKMKEKGDIPEGYSVSREKKERFSLILESASTNQTSMYLCASSLTSAGAYEQYFGPGTRLTVT.

This clone has just a few counts. The chain combines TRBV7-2 with TRBJ1-6; TRBD1 is a possible D gene (5 bases). The germline V gene encodes CDR1 SGHTA and CDR2 FQGNSA. The V and J ends lost 2 bases and 7 bases respectively, with 12 bases between them. The CDR3 runs to 15 residues. The CDR3 DNA is TGTGCCAGCAGCTTAATCAGGGTAGAGAATTCACCCCTCCACTTT. This sequence encodes CASSLIRVENSPLHF. The full variable domain, rest sourced from reference TRBV7-2 and TRBJ1-6, is GAGVSQSPSNKVTEKGKDVELRCDPISGHTALYWYRQSLGQGLEFLIYFQGNSAPDKSGLPSDRFSAERTGGSVSTLTIQRTQQEDSAVYLCASSLIRVENSPLHFGNGTRLTVT.

The chain is built from TRBV6-5 and TRBJ2-1; TRBD1 aligns across 10 bases. The CDR3 has 14 residues. From germline, CDR1 is MNHEY and CDR2 SVGAGI. Trimming took 4 bases from V and 6 from J; bases not matched to a gene: 3. CDR3 protein: CASSSRTGGNEQFF. The CDR3 DNA is TGTGCCAGCAGTTCCCGGACAGGGGGCAATGAGCAGTTCTTC.

The V gene is TRBV7-9, the J gene TRBJ2-3; TRBD1 aligns across 8 bases. This CDR3 is built from 15 residues. Germline CDR1 and CDR2: SEHNR and FQNEAQ (reference sequence). Trimming took 1 base from V and 2 from J; bases not matched to a gene: 2. The CDR3 loop is CASSLGQGYTDTQYF. CDR3 DNA sequence: TGTGCCAGCAGCTTAGGACAGGGGTACACAGATACGCAGTATTTT.

CDR3 nucleotides: TGTGCCAGCAGTTACCCTCTCGGACAGGCCATGAACACTGAAGCTTTCTTT. Translating gives CASSYPLGQAMNTEAFF. The chain joins TRBV6-2 or TRBV6-3 to TRBJ1-1; 7 bases align to TRBD1. The CDR3 has 17 residues. CDR1 MNHEY and CDR2 SVGEGT come from the germline V gene. V was clipped by 2 bases and J by 0 bases; unmatched bases: 9.

The V and J genes are TRBV6-2 or TRBV6-3 and TRBJ2-1, with 8 bases that match TRBD1. The CDR3 totals 14 residues. Germline V lookup: CDR1 MNHEY, CDR2 SVGEGT. The ends lost 7 bases at V and 3 bases at J; junction bases unmatched: 5. The CDR3 here is CASNPGQVYNEQFF. Here the CDR3 DNA reads TGTGCCAGCAACCCGGGACAGGTCTACAATGAGCAGTTCTTC.

V and J are TRBV3-1 (or the pseudogene TRBV3-2) and TRBJ2-5; D possibly corresponds to TRBD1 (5 bases). V lost 6 bases to trimming and J lost 5 bases, with 16 bases between them. CDR1 is LGHDT, CDR2 YNNKEL, per germline (reference sequence). The CDR3 is 14 amino acids. The CDR3 DNA is TGTGCCAGCAGTTACAGGACATACGAGGAGACCCAGTACTTC. It translates to CASSYRTYEETQYF.

The rearrangement uses TRBV6-5 and TRBJ2-5; 8 bases line up with TRBD2. Germline CDR1 and CDR2: MNHEY and SVGAGI. This CDR3 has 14 residues. V was pared by 4 bases and J by 4 bases, with 5 bases of the junction left unmatched. CDR3 residues: CASSFSGSGETQYF. The CDR3 DNA reads TGTGCCAGCAGTTTCAGCGGGAGCGGAGAGACCCAGTACTTC.

The chain recombines TRBV6-5 with TRBJ2-7, with 7 bases matching TRBD1. V dropped 5 bases and J dropped 4; count of bases not matched to a gene: 8. Germline values: CDR1 MNHEY, CDR2 SVGAGI. The CDR3 has 14 amino acids. CDR3 sequence (DNA): TGTGCCAGCAGTATAGACAGGGTTTTTTACGAGCAGTACTTC. Translating it yields CASSIDRVFYEQYF.

The chain carries TRBV15 and TRBJ1-2; perhaps TRBD1 as D (5 bases). The CDR3 sequence is 16 residues long. V was trimmed by 5 bases and J by 3 bases, leaving 19 bases between them. Germline values: CDR1 LNHNV, CDR2 YYDKDF (reference sequence). The DNA of the CDR3 is TGTGCCACCAGCGGGGAAGGAGGCAGGGTCGACTATGGCTACACCTTC. Its protein product is CATSGEGGRVDYGYTF.

The chain couples TRBV10-3 to TRBJ1-1; 9 nucleotides align to TRBD1. CDR3 length: 16 residues. The V gene's germline CDR1 is ENHRY and CDR2 SYGVKD. V dropped 2 bases and J dropped 0; count of bases not matched to a gene: 4. The CDR3 loop reads CAISEGTGPMNTEAFF. CDR3 DNA: TGTGCCATCAGTGAGGGGACAGGGCCCATGAACACTGAAGCTTTCTTT.

The chain carries TRBV9 and TRBJ1-1, with TRBD1 identical over 8 bases. The CDR3 has 15 amino acids. From germline, CDR1 is SGDLS and CDR2 YYNGEE. V shed 3 bases, J shed 9 bases, and the junction held 13 bases outside the gene matches. CDR3 DNA: TGTGCCAGCAGCGCGCCGGACAGGGAGTTACCCAAAGCTTTCTTT. It is translated as CASSAPDRELPKAFF.

The chain employs TRBV28 and TRBJ2-7; 7 bases are shared with TRBD1. Germline V gene lookup returns CDR1 MDHEN and CDR2 SYDVKM. The CDR3 extends over 15 amino acids. Germline trimming cut 5 bases from V and 8 bases from J; bases unmatched to any gene: 15. The CDR3 loop reads CASSPPPTGRSQQYF. CDR3 bases: TGTGCCAGCAGTCCACCCCCGACAGGGCGATCGCAGCAGTACTTC.

The V call is TRBV6-1, the J call TRBJ2-7; D is undetermined. The germline CDR1 and CDR2 sequences are MNHNS and SASEGT. The CDR3 totals 15 residues. Trimming cost V 2 bases and J 0 bases, with 11 bases left between them. The CDR3 loop reads CASSEWAVSSYEQYF. DNA for the CDR3: TGTGCCAGCAGTGAATGGGCGGTGAGCTCCTACGAGCAGTACTTC.

V gene TRBV5-4 combines with J gene TRBJ2-3; 7 positions match TRBD2. The CDR3 is made up of 16 amino acids. The germline CDR1 and CDR2 sequences are SGHNT and YYREEE (reference sequence). Unmatched junction bases numbered 13, after V lost 2 bases and J lost 7 bases. The CDR3 DNA sequence: TGTGCCAGCAGCTTCGGCGGGAGCCCCTACGGGAATACGCAGTATTTT. This encodes CASSFGGSPYGNTQYF.

The genes are TRBV18 and TRBJ2-1; 13 bases fit TRBD2. Germline V gene data show CDR1 as KGHSH and CDR2 as LQKENI. V lost 0 bases to trimming and J lost 9 bases; unmatched junction nucleotides: 5. The CDR3 sequence is 16 residues long. Here the CDR3 reads CASSPPTSGRATEQFF. DNA of the CDR3: TGTGCCAGCTCACCACCCACTAGCGGGAGGGCCACTGAGCAGTTCTTC. Based on the CDR3 plus reference TRBV18 and TRBJ2-1, the full variable domain is NAGVMQNPRHLVRRRGQEARLRCSPMKGHSHVYWYRQLPEEGLKFMVYLQKENIIDESGMPKERFSAEFPKEGPSILRIQQVVRGDSAAYFCASSPPTSGRATEQFFGPGTRLTVL.

The CDR3 nucleotides read TGCGCCAGCAGCCAGGGACTTGACACGCAGTATTTT. It yields the protein CASSQGLDTQYF. The chain joins TRBV4-3 to TRBJ2-3; D may be TRBD2 (6 bases). The CDR3 runs to 12 residues. V dropped 3 bases and J dropped 9 bases, with 10 bases sitting between them. Germline CDR1 is LGHNA and CDR2 is YSLEER.